This TCR beta chain was observed in a study of T cells in Graves' hyperthyroidism and ophthalmopathy. This clonotype was observed at least ten times. Amplified regions were TCR beta CDR3 sequences from RNA transcripts. Using the HTBI primer set, a first-round RT-PCR was run on the TCR CDR3. TCRdb re-called the multiplex PCR reads through MiXCR, storing one row per CDR3 protein. Counted here are approximately 400,000 distinct CDR3 sequences, about an eighth occurring once; the ten biggest clones make up approximately 29%. The CDR3 consists of 13 residues. The germline gives CDR1 SNHLY, CDR2 FYNNEI. The trim removed 1 base at V and 9 bases at J, leaving 2 bases unmatched.

The chain joins TRBV2 to TRBJ2-7, with 11 bases matching TRBD1. Material for sequencing was blood. This TCR was recovered from a middle-aged man with Graves' ophthalmopathy. The CDR3 spells CASSEGTGGRQYF. CDR3 coding DNA: TGTGCCAGCAGTGAAGGGACAGGGGGCAGGCAGTACTTC.